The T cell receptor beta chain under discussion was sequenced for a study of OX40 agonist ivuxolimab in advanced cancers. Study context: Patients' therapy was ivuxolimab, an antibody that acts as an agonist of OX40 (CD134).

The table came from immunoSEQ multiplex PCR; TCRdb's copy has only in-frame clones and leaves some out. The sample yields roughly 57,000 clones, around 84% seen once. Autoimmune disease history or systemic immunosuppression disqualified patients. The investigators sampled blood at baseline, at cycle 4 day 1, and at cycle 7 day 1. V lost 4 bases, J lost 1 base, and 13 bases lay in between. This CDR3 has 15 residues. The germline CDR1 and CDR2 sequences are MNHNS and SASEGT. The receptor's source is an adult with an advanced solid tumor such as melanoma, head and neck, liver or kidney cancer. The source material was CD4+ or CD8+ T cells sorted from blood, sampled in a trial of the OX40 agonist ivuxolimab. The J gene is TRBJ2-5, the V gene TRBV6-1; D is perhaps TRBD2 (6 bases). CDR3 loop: CASSAVVGGQETQYF. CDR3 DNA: TGTGCCAGCAGTGCAGTGGTGGGGGGCCAAGAGACCCAGTACTTC.